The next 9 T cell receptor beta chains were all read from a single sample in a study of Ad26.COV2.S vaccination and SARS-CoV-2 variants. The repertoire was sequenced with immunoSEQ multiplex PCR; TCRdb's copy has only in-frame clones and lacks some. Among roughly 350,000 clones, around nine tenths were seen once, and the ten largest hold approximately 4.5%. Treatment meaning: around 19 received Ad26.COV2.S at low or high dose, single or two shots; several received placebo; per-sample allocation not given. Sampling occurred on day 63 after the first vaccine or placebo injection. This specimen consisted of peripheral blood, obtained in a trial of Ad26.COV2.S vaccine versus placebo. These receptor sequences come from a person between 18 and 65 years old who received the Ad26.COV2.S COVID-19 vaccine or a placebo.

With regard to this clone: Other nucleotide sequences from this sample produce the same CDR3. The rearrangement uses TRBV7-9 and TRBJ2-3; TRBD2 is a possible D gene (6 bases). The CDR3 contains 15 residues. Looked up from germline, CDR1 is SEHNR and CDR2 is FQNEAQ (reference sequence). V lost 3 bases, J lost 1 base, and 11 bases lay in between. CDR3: CASSLGGRGTDTQYF. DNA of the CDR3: TGTGCCAGCAGCTTGGGGGGACGCGGCACAGATACGCAGTATTTT.

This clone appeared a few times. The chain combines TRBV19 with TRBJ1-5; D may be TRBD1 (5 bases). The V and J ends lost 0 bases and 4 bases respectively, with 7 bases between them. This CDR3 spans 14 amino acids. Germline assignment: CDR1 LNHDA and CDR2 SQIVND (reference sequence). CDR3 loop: CASSIETGNQPQHF. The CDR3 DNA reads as TGTGCCAGTAGTATAGAAACAGGAAATCAGCCCCAGCATTTT.

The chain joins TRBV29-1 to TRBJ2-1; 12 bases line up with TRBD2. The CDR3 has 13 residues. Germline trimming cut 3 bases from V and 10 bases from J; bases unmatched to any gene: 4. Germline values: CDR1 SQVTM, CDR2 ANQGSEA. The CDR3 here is CSVDLAGGQEQFF. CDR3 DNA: TGCAGCGTTGACCTAGCGGGAGGGCAGGAGCAGTTCTTC.

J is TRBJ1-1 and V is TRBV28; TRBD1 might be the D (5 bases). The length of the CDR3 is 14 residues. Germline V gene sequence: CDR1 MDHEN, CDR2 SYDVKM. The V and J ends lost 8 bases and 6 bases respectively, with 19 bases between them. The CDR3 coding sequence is TGTGCCAGCGCCGTAACCCGCCGGGACCCTGAAGCTTTCTTT. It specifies CASAVTRRDPEAFF.

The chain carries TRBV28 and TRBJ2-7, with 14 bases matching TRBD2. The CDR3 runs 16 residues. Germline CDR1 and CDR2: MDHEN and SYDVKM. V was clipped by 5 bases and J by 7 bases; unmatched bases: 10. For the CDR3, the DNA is TGTGCCAGCAGTAAGGGACTAGCGGGAGCTTTTTTAGAGCAGTACTTC. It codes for CASSKGLAGAFLEQYF. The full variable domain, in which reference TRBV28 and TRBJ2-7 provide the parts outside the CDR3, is DVKVTQSSRYLVKRTGEKVFLECVQDMDHENMFWYRQDPGLGLRLIYFSYDVKMKEKGDIPEGYSVSREKKERFSLILESASTNQTSMYLCASSKGLAGAFLEQYFGPGTRLTVT.

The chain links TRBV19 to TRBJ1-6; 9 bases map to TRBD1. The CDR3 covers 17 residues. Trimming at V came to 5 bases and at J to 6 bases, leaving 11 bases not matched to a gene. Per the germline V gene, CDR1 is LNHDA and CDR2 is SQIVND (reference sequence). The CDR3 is CASSVGGDRAPNSPLHF. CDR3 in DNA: TGTGCCAGTAGTGTCGGAGGGGACAGGGCCCCTAATTCACCCCTCCACTTT.

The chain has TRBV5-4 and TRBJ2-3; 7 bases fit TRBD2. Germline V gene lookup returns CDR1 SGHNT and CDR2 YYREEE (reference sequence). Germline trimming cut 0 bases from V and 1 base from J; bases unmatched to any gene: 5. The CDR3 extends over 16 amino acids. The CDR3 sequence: CASSLAGAGGTDTQYF. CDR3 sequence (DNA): TGTGCCAGCAGCTTGGCCGGGGCGGGAGGCACAGATACGCAGTATTTT. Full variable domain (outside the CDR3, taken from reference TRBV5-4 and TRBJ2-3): ETGVTQSPTHLIKTRGQQVTLRCSSQSGHNTVSWYQQALGQGPQFIFQYYREEENGRGNFPPRFSGLQFPNYSSELNVNALELDDSALYLCASSLAGAGGTDTQYFGPGTRLTVL.

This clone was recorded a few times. CDR3 region: CASRGLFGLGYGYTF. In DNA form, the CDR3 reads TGTGCCAGCAGGGGTCTTTTTGGACTGGGCTATGGCTACACCTTC. The rearrangement links TRBV6-5 to TRBJ1-2; no clear D. Germline CDR1 reads MNHEY; CDR2 reads SVGAGI. Deletions cut 6 bases from V and 4 bases from J, with 18 bases between. The CDR3 runs to 15 residues.

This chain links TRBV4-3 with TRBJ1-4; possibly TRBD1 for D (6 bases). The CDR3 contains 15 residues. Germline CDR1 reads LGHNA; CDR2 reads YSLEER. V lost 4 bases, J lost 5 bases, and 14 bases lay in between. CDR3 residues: CASSRRQEENEKLFF. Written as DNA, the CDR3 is TGCGCCAGCAGCCGCAGACAGGAGGAAAATGAAAAACTGTTTTTT.